The sample holds a few counts of the clone carrying this T cell receptor (beta chain). The target antigen is unknown. This sample was taken from a study of vaccination and CD4 T cells after COVID-19. The treatment is: roughly ten-day PBMC culture with coronavirus spike peptide pools or control peptides (ViraFEST assay). Sequencing of the DNA from cultured CD4+ T cells was carried out with the Oncomine TCR Beta short-read assay. TCRdb fed the PCR reads into MiXCR, producing one record per CDR3 protein. The sample records about 17,000 distinct CDR3 sequences, around 47% being singletons. This receptor was taken from a human donor who had recovered from COVID-19. The material sequenced was CD4+ T cells from blood, cultured in vitro, taken before SARS-CoV-2 vaccination.

CDR3 coding DNA: TGCAGTGCTAGGATGGGGAACTATGGCTACACCTTC. As protein: CSARMGNYGYTF. The rearrangement links TRBV20-1 to TRBJ1-2; D not certain. This CDR3 is 12 amino acids long. The germline gives CDR1 DFQATT, CDR2 SNEGSKA (reference sequence). The V end was cut by 3 bases, the J end by 2 bases, with 7 bases between.